These T cell receptor beta chains were read from a single sample in a study of T cells in Graves' hyperthyroidism and ophthalmopathy. TCRdb called the multiplex PCR reads again in MiXCR, with one record for every CDR3 protein. The sample has hundreds of thousands of distinct CDR3 sequences; under 20% are singletons. What was sequenced was blood. The receptors here all came from a woman between 25 and 40 years old with Graves' hyperthyroidism. Both conserved end residues are part of each CDR3. The D gene is left open where the match is weak. The size of a clone is reported for some rows only, either as once, few or many, or as a class for expanded clones.

V,D,size,J,DNA,CDR3
TRBV7-9,TRBD2,few,TRBJ2-2,TGTGCCAGCAGACCTAGCGGGATAATTAACACCGGGGAGCTGTTTTTT,CASRPSGIINTGELFF
TRBV5-1,NA,few,TRBJ1-2,TGCGCCAGCAGCTTGGAGGCAGCATATGGCTACACCTTC,CASSLEAAYGYTF
TRBV6-1,NA,few,TRBJ1-2,TGTGCCAGCAGTAATACCCCGGGAGACCGGGTGGGGAACTATGGCTACACCTTC,CASSNTPGDRVGNYGYTF
TRBV6-1,TRBD2,NA,TRBJ2-1,TGTGCCAGCACCCGGGGACTAGCGGGGGTAACCAATGAGCAGTTCTTC,CASTRGLAGVTNEQFF
TRBV3-1,NA,few,TRBJ2-5,TGTGCCAGCAGCCGCCCGACAGGCGCGGGGGAGACCCAGTACTTC,CASSRPTGAGETQYF
TRBV5-6,NA,NA,TRBJ2-5,TGTGCCAGCAGCTGGGGGACATGGGAGACCCAGTACTTC,CASSWGTWETQYF
TRBV6-6,NA,few,TRBJ2-7,TGTGCCAGCAGTTACTCATGGACGGGATACGGGGAGCAGTACTTC,CASSYSWTGYGEQYF
TRBV27,NA,NA,TRBJ1-6,TGTGCCAGCAGTCCACAAGGATCACCCCTCCACTTT,CASSPQGSPLHF
TRBV6-2/TRBV6-3,TRBD1,many,TRBJ1-2,TGTGCCAGCAGTCAAAGACAGGGGGCGGCTTATGGCTACACCTTC,CASSQRQGAAYGYTF
TRBV29-1,NA,few,TRBJ2-2,TGCAGCGTTAATGGGGGAGTGAACACCGGGGAGCTGTTTTTT,CSVNGGVNTGELFF
TRBV20-1,NA,few,TRBJ1-5,TGCAGTGCTAGAGGAGTATCTGGGAATTACGGCAATCAGCCCCAGCATTTT,CSARGVSGNYGNQPQHF
TRBV6-4,NA,NA,TRBJ1-5,TGTGCCAGCAGACTGATACAGGGTGGGGATCAGCCCCAGCATTTT,CASRLIQGGDQPQHF
TRBV6-1,TRBD1,NA,TRBJ2-5,TGTGCCAGCAGGATGACAGGGGGCCCCCAAGAGACCCAGTACTTC,CASRMTGGPQETQYF
TRBV7-2,NA,few,TRBJ2-4,TGTGCCAGCAGCTTAGATTTAGGGGTCATTCAGTACTTC,CASSLDLGVIQYF
TRBV5-1,NA,many,TRBJ2-3,TGCGCCAGCAGCTTGGGGGGGCCCGTGGCAGATACGCAGTATTTT,CASSLGGPVADTQYF
TRBV3-1,NA,NA,TRBJ1-2,TGTGCCAGCAGCCAAGACTTTGGATCCGTCGTACAGGGCTACGGCTACACCTTC,CASSQDFGSVVQGYGYTF
TRBV19,TRBD1,many,TRBJ1-1,TGTGCCAGTAGTATCCGGGACAGGGTTACGGTAGGGGACACTGAAGCTTTCTTT,CASSIRDRVTVGDTEAFF
TRBV11-2,TRBD2,NA,TRBJ2-7,TGTGCCAGCAGTCTCGATTGGGCTAGCGGGGCCTACGAGCAGTACTTC,CASSLDWASGAYEQYF
TRBV3-1,NA,few,TRBJ1-5,TGTGCCAGCAGCCAGTCACAGCTGGGGATTAATCAGCCCCAGCATTTT,CASSQSQLGINQPQHF
TRBV19,TRBD2,few,TRBJ2-1,TGTGCCAGTAGTAGCGGGAGTAACTCCTACAATGAGCAGTTCTTC,CASSSGSNSYNEQFF
TRBV19,NA,once,TRBJ2-5,TGTGCCAGTAGTATTGAGAGAGCGAGTGGGGAGACCCAGTACTTC,CASSIERASGETQYF
TRBV2,TRBD1,NA,TRBJ1-1,TGTGCCAGCACACCGACAGGGCAGAACACTGAAGCTTTCTTT,CASTPTGQNTEAFF
TRBV2,NA,NA,TRBJ1-2,TGTGCCAGCAGAACTTCCGGGACAAACTATGGCTACACCTTC,CASRTSGTNYGYTF
TRBV12-5,NA,few,TRBJ1-5,TGTGCTAGTGGTTTGGGGGACACGAATCAGCCCCAGCATTTT,CASGLGDTNQPQHF
TRBV20-1,TRBD2,few,TRBJ2-1,TGCAGTGCTCTAGGACTAGCGGGTCTGCGTGAGCAGTTCTTC,CSALGLAGLREQFF
TRBV20-1,NA,many,TRBJ1-1,TGCAGTGCAACCCCCAGAGCAGAATGGACTGAAGCTTTCTTT,CSATPRAEWTEAFF
TRBV18,TRBD2,NA,TRBJ2-1,TGTGCCAGCTCACCACCGGCGGGGGGGACTCCGAATGAGCAGTTCTTC,CASSPPAGGTPNEQFF
TRBV7-2,NA,many,TRBJ2-5,TGTGCCAGCAGCTATTCTTCCGGGACCCTAAGGGAGACCCAGTACTTC,CASSYSSGTLRETQYF
TRBV27,NA,many,TRBJ2-7,TGTGCCAGCAGTTTCCGACGAGCCGGAGAGCAGTACTTC,CASSFRRAGEQYF
TRBV20-1,NA,many,TRBJ1-1,TGCAGTGCTCCAAATGATCAGAACACTGAAGCTTTCTTT,CSAPNDQNTEAFF
TRBV12-3/TRBV12-4,NA,NA,TRBJ1-4,TGTGCCAGCAGTTTGCGGGGGAATAGTGGTGAAAAACTGTTTTTT,CASSLRGNSGEKLFF
TRBV30,TRBD2,NA,TRBJ2-1,TGTGCCTGGTCTTGGACTAGCGGGAGGTTATACAATGAGCAGTTCTTC,CAWSWTSGRLYNEQFF
TRBV18,TRBD1,NA,TRBJ2-7,TGTGCCAGCTCCCAGGGGGCGCAGTACGAGCAGTACTTC,CASSQGAQYEQYF
TRBV5-1,NA,few,TRBJ1-1,TGCGCCAGCAGCTTGGCCTCCAGGGGCACTGAAGCTTTCTTT,CASSLASRGTEAFF
TRBV13,NA,many,TRBJ2-4,TGTGCCAGCAGCCCCATGAGGGAGAGAAACATTCAGTACTTC,CASSPMRERNIQYF
TRBV28,TRBD1,many,TRBJ2-7,TGTGCCAGCAGTTTAACAGGGGGCAACGAGCAGTACTTC,CASSLTGGNEQYF
TRBV10-3,NA,many,TRBJ1-1,TGTGCCATCGGACAAGACAGGATGAACACTGAAGCTTTCTTT,CAIGQDRMNTEAFF
TRBV3-1,NA,many,TRBJ2-5,TGTGCCAGCAGCCAAGTATCCGAGACCCAGTACTTC,CASSQVSETQYF
TRBV19,NA,NA,TRBJ2-1,TGTGCCAGTAGTATATCAGGGGCGGGCGTTTTTTCTAATGAGCAGTTCTTC,CASSISGAGVFSNEQFF
TRBV13,NA,once,TRBJ1-3,TGTGCCAGCAGCCCCCCGAGGGACACTGGAAACACCATATATTTT,CASSPPRDTGNTIYF
TRBV28,NA,NA,TRBJ2-7,TGTGCCAGCAGCCCTGGTCCCTGGCAGGTCTCCTACGAGCAGTACTTC,CASSPGPWQVSYEQYF
TRBV12-3/TRBV12-4,NA,few,TRBJ1-4,TGTGCCAGCACCCCCGTTGTAGGGGAAAAACTGTTTTTT,CASTPVVGEKLFF
TRBV7-9,NA,NA,TRBJ1-6,TGTGCCAGCAAAGACACCGCCGGATATTCACCCCTCCACTTT,CASKDTAGYSPLHF
TRBV4-2,NA,NA,TRBJ1-5,TGTGCCAGCAGCCAAGACAGGGACGTTTATCAGCCCCAGCATTTT,CASSQDRDVYQPQHF
TRBV20-1,NA,NA,TRBJ2-3,TGCAGTGTGAGGGGGGGAGATACGCAGTATTTT,CSVRGGDTQYF
TRBV28,NA,many,TRBJ2-3,TGTGCCAGCAGTTTATTTATCACAGATACGCAGTATTTT,CASSLFITDTQYF
TRBV20-1,TRBD2,few,TRBJ2-5,TGCAGTGCTCCCAAGGGGGCTAGCGGGATTGGGGAGACCCAGTACTTC,CSAPKGASGIGETQYF
TRBV6-2/TRBV6-3,TRBD2,many,TRBJ2-3,TGTGCCAGCAGATCAGGACTAGCAGCAGATACGCAGTATTTT,CASRSGLAADTQYF
TRBV7-2,NA,many,TRBJ1-1,TGTGCCAGCAGCTTCGGGAGGCAGAACACTGAAGCTTTCTTT,CASSFGRQNTEAFF
TRBV6-1,NA,many,TRBJ2-5,TGTGCCAGCAGTTATTCTCCCGGACAGTTAGAGACCCAGTACTTC,CASSYSPGQLETQYF
TRBV20-1,TRBD2,once,TRBJ2-7,TGCAGTGCCGCCGGGACTAGCATTGGCGAGCAGTACTTC,CSAAGTSIGEQYF
TRBV6-1,NA,NA,TRBJ2-7,TGTGCCAGCAGTGAAGCAGGGGGGGGACTTCTCCCCTACGAGCAGTACTTC,CASSEAGGGLLPYEQYF
TRBV28,TRBD1,many,TRBJ2-1,TGTGCCAGCTCGGAGACAGGGTATGAGCAGTTCTTC,CASSETGYEQFF
TRBV11-2,TRBD2,many,TRBJ2-5,TGTGCCAGCAGCTTAGTGGCTAGCGGAAAAGAGACCCAGTACTTC,CASSLVASGKETQYF